This T cell receptor beta chain was recovered during a study of cytomegalovirus exposure and HLA in healthy donors. Concerning this clone itself: Its target is unknown.

PCR primers comprised 60 Vbeta and 13 Jbeta primers. Profiled with immunoSEQ multiplex PCR; TCRdb holds only in-frame clones, not every one. The sample has under 200,000 clones, 80% to 90% seen once. General study points: The authors confirmed in vitro that a few CMV-associated chains were specific for CMV antigens. In a later analysis, most CMV-associated TCR beta chains appeared HLA-restricted. A later analysis linked about 17,000 TCR beta sequences to HLA alleles at 0.05 false discovery rate.

This TCR derives from a woman between 18 and 30 years old in good health and CMV-seronegative. Sequencing input: PBMCs.

For the CDR3, the DNA is TGTGCCACCAGCAGAGGACTAAACTCGGCCACAGATACGCAGTATTTT. Translating gives CATSRGLNSATDTQYF. The chain uses TRBV15 and TRBJ2-3, with D possibly TRBD2 on 5 matching bases. This CDR3 spans 16 amino acids. The germline V and J ends were trimmed by 1 base and 2 bases, with 13 bases remaining between them. Germline CDR1 reads LNHNV; CDR2 reads YYDKDF (reference sequence).